This is a list of T cell receptor beta chains from one sample in a study of shared clonotypes between healthy human individuals. Profiling relied on immunoSEQ multiplex PCR, and the TCRdb table lists in-frame clones only, not all of them. Of 2 million to 3 million clones in the sample, approximately 93% were seen once. The sample was naive CD4+ T cells from PBMCs. Receptors were obtained from a man younger than 35 in good health. Some clones in this sample may be carry-over from other donors' samples. The CDR3 runs from the conserved cysteine through the conserved F or W. The D gene is left open where the match is weak.

TRBJ2-5 | TRBV7-9 | NA | CASSLSGQETQYF | TGTGCCAGCAGCTTATCGGGGCAAGAGACCCAGTACTTC
TRBJ1-5 | TRBV7-8 | NA | CASTVGLQPQHF | TGTGCCAGCACGGTAGGGTTGCAGCCCCAGCATTTT
TRBJ2-3 | TRBV5-1 | NA | CASSLEQLTDTQYF | TGCGCCAGCAGCTTGGAACAGCTCACAGATACGCAGTATTTT
TRBJ2-1 | TRBV6-1 | TRBD1 | CASRPGQGYNEQFF | TGTGCCAGCAGACCGGGACAGGGCTACAATGAGCAGTTCTTC
TRBJ2-3 | TRBV6-1 | NA | CASSESLIPSNRDTQYF | TGTGCCAGCAGTGAATCCCTCATCCCGTCTAACAGAGATACGCAGTATTTT
TRBJ1-2 | TRBV11-2 | TRBD1 | CASSDDRGRLYGYTF | TGTGCCAGCAGTGACGACAGGGGGCGCCTCTATGGCTACACCTTC
TRBJ2-7 | TRBV7-6 | TRBD2 | CASSLGSREGSYEQYF | TGTGCCAGCAGCTTAGGGAGTCGGGAGGGGTCCTACGAGCAGTACTTC
TRBJ1-4 | TRBV5-1 | NA | CASSPLEGGGEKLFF | TGCGCCAGCAGCCCCTTAGAAGGGGGTGGAGAAAAACTGTTTTTT
TRBJ2-5 | TRBV11-2 | NA | CASSLDHRTKETQYF | TGTGCCAGCAGCTTAGATCATAGGACAAAAGAGACCCAGTACTTC
TRBJ2-5 | TRBV20-1 | NA | CSAAGEETQYF | TGCAGTGCCGCAGGGGAAGAGACCCAGTACTTC
TRBJ1-2 | TRBV9 | NA | CASSRDRLGYTF | TGTGCCAGCAGCCGCGACCGACTGGGCTACACCTTC